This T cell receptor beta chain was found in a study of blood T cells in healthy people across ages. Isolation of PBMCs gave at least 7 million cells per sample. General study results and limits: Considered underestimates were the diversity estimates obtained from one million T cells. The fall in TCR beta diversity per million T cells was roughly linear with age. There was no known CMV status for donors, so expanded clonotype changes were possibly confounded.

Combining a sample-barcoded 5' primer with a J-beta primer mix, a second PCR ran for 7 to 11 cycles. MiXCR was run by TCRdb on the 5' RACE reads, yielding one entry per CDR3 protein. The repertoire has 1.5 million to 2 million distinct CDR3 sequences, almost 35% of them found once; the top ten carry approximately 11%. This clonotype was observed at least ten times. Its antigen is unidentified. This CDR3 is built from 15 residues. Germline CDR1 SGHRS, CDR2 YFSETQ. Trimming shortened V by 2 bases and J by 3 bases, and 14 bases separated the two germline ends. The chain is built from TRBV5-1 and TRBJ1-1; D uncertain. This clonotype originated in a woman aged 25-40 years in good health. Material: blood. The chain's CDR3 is CASSFRAIGDTEAFF. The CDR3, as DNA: TGCGCCAGCAGCTTCAGAGCCATTGGAGACACTGAAGCTTTCTTT. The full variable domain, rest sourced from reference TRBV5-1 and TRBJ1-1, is KAGVTQTPRYLIKTRGQQVTLSCSPISGHRSVSWYQQTPGQGLQFLFEYFSETQRNKGNFPGRFSGRQFSNSRSEMNVSTLELGDSALYLCASSFRAIGDTEAFFGQGTRLTVV.